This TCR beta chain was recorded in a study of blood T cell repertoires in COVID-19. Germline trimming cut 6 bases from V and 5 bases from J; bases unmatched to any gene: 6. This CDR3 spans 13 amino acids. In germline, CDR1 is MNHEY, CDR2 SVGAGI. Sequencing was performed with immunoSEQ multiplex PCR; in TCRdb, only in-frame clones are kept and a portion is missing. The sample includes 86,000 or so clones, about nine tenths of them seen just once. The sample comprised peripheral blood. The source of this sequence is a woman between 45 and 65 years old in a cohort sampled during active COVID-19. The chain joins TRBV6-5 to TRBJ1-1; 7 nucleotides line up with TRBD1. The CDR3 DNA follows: TGTGCCAGCAGCCGCTACAGGGGTACTGAAGCTTTCTTT. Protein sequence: CASSRYRGTEAFF.